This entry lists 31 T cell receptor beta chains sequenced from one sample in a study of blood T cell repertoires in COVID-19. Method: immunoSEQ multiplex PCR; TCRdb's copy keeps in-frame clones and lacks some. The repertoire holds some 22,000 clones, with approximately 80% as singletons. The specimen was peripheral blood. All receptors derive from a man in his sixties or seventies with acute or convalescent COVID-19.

CDR3 DNA sequence: TGTGCCAGCAGCGTTACGGGACTGAGTAATGAAAAACTGTTTTTT. Translated, it gives CASSVTGLSNEKLFF. The rearrangement joins TRBV9 to TRBJ1-4, with D possibly being TRBD1 (5 bases). Trimming took 2 bases from V and 4 from J, leaving 12 bases between them. The CDR3 runs 15 residues. CDR1 is SGDLS and CDR2 is YYNGEE in the germline V gene.

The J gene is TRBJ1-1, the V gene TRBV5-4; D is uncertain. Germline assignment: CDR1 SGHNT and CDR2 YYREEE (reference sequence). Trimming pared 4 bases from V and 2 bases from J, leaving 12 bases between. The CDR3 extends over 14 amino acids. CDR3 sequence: CASSLAQQNTEAFF. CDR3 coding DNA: TGTGCCAGCAGCCTGGCACAGCAAAACACTGAAGCTTTCTTT.

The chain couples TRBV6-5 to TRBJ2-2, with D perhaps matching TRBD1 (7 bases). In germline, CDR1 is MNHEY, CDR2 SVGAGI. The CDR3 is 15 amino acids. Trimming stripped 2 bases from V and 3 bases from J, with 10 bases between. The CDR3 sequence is CASSYGGGDTGELFF. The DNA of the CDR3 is TGTGCCAGCAGTTACGGAGGGGGCGACACCGGGGAGCTGTTTTTT.

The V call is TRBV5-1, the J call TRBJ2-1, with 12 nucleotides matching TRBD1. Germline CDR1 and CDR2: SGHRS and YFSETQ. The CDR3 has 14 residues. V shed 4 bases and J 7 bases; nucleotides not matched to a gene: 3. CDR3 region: CASSGTGGGNEQFF. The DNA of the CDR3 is TGCGCCAGCAGCGGGACAGGGGGCGGGAATGAGCAGTTCTTC.

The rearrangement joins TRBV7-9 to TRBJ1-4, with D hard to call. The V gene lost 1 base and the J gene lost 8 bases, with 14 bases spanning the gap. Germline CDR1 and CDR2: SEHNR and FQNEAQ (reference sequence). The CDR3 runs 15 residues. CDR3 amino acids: CASSLDSSQREKLFF. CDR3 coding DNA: TGTGCCAGCAGCTTAGACAGCTCCCAGAGAGAAAAACTGTTTTTT.

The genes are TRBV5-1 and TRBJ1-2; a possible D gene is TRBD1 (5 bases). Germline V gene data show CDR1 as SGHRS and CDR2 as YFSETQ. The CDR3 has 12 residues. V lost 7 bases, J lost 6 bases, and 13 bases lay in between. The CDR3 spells CASVDGQNGYTF. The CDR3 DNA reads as TGCGCCAGCGTCGACGGACAAAATGGCTACACCTTC.

CDR3 in DNA: TGCGCCAGCAGCCAAGATCACTGGAGAGGTACCTACAATGAGCAGTTCTTC. Translated, it gives CASSQDHWRGTYNEQFF. The chain couples TRBV4-3 to TRBJ2-1; D not certain. The CDR3 is made up of 17 amino acids. Trimming cost V 0 bases and J 2 bases, with 14 bases left between them. Per the germline V gene, CDR1 is LGHNA and CDR2 is YSLEER.

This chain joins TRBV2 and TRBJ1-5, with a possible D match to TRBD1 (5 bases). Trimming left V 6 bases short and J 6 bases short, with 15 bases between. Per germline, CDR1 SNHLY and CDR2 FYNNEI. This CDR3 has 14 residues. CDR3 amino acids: CASSLTASSQPQHF. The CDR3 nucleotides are TGTGCCAGCAGCTTGACAGCCTCGTCTCAGCCCCAGCATTTT.

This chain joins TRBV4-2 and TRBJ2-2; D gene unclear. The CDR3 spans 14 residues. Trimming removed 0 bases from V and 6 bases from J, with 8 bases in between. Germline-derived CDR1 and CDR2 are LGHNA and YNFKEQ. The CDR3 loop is CASSQEEFPGELFF. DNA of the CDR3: TGTGCCAGCAGCCAAGAGGAGTTCCCCGGGGAGCTGTTTTTT.

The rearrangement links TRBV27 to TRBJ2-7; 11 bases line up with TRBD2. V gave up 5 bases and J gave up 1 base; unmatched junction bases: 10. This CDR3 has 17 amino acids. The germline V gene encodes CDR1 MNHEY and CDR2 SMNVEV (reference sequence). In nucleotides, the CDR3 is TGTGCCAGCAGTCAACTAGCGGGAGCAGCTTTTTCCTACGAGCAGTACTTC. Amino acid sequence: CASSQLAGAAFSYEQYF.

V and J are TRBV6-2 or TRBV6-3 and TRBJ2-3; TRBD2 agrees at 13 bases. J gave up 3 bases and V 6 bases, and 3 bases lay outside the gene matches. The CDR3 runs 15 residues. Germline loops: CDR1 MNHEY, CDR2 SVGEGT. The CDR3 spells CASSRGLAGTDTQYF. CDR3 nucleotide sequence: TGTGCCAGCAGCCGGGGACTAGCGGGAACAGATACGCAGTATTTT.

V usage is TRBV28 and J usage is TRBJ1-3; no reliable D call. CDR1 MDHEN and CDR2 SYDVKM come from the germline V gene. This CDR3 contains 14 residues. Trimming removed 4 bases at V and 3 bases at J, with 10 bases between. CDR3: CASSSYGYGNTIYF. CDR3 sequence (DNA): TGTGCCAGCAGTTCCTACGGGTATGGAAACACCATATATTTT.

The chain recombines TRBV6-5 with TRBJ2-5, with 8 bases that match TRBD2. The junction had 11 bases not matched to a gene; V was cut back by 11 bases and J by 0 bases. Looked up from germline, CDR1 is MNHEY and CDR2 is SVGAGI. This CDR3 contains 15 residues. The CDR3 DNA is TGTGCCGGAGCGGTAGTAGCGGGGTACCAAGAGACCCAGTACTTC. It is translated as CAGAVVAGYQETQYF.

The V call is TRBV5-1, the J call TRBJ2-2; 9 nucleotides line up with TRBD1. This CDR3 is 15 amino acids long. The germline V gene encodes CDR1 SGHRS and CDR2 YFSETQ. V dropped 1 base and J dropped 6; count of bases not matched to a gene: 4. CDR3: CASSLRQGESGELFF. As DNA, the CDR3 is TGCGCCAGCAGCTTGAGACAGGGGGAATCCGGGGAGCTGTTTTTT.

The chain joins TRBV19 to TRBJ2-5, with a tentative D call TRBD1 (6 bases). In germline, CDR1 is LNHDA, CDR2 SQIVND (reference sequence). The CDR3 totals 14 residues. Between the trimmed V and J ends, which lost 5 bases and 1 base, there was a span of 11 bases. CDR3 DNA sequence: TGTGCCAGTAGTGGCACAGGGTTCCAAGAGACCCAGTACTTC. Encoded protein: CASSGTGFQETQYF.

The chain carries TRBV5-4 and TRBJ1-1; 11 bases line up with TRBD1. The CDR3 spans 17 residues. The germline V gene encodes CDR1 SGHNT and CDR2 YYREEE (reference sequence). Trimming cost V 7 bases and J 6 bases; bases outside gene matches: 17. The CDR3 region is CASGTGQGAFRVPEAFF. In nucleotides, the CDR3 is TGTGCCAGCGGGACCGGACAGGGGGCCTTTCGGGTGCCTGAAGCTTTCTTT. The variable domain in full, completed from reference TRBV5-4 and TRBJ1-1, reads ETGVTQSPTHLIKTRGQQVTLRCSSQSGHNTVSWYQQALGQGPQFIFQYYREEENGRGNFPPRFSGLQFPNYSSELNVNALELDDSALYLCASGTGQGAFRVPEAFFGQGTRLTVV.

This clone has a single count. In nucleotides, the CDR3 is TGTGCCAGCAGCCTTAGAAGGGGAACCTACGAGCAGTACTTC. It encodes CASSLRRGTYEQYF. V usage is TRBV6-2 or TRBV6-3 and J usage is TRBJ2-7; D may be TRBD1 (5 bases). The CDR3 spans 14 residues. V was pared by 6 bases and J by 2 bases, with 14 bases between. Germline-derived CDR1 and CDR2 are MNHEY and SVGEGT.

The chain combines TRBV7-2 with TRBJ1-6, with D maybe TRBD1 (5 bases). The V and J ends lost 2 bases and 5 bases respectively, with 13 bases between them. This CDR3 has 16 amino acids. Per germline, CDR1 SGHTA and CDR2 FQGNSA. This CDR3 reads CASSLRAGLHNSPLHF. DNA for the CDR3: TGTGCCAGCAGCTTACGGGCAGGGTTACATAATTCACCCCTCCACTTT.

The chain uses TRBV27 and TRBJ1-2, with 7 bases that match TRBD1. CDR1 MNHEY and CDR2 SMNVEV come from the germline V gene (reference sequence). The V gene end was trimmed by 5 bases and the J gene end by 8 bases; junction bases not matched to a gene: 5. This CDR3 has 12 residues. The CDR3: CASSGTVGGYTF. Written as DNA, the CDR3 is TGTGCCAGCAGTGGGACAGTCGGCGGCTACACCTTC.

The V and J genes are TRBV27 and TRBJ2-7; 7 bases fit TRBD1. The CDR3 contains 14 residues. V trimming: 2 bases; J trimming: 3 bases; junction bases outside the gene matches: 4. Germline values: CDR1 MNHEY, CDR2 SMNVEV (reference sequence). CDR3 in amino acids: CASSLRQGYYEQYF. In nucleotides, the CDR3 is TGTGCCAGCAGTTTAAGACAGGGTTACTACGAGCAGTACTTC.

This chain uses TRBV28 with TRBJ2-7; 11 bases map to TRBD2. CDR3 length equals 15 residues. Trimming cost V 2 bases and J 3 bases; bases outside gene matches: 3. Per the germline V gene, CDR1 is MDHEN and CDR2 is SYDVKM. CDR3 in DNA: TGTGCCAGCAGTTTAAGGACTAGCGGGTTCTACGAGCAGTACTTC. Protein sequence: CASSLRTSGFYEQYF. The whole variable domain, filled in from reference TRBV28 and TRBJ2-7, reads DVKVTQSSRYLVKRTGEKVFLECVQDMDHENMFWYRQDPGLGLRLIYFSYDVKMKEKGDIPEGYSVSREKKERFSLILESASTNQTSMYLCASSLRTSGFYEQYFGPGTRLTVT.

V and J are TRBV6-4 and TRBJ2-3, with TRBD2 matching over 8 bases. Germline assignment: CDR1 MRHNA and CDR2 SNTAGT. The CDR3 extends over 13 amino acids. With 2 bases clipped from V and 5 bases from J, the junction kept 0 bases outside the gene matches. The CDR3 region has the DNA TGTGCCAGCAGTGACGCGGGAGGAGATACGCAGTATTTT. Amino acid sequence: CASSDAGGDTQYF.

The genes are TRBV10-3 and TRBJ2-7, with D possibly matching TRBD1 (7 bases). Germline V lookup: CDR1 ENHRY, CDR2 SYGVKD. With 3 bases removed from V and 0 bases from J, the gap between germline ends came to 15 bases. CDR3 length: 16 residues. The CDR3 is CAISDTSGGSSYEQYF. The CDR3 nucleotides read TGTGCCATCAGTGATACTTCAGGGGGGAGCTCCTACGAGCAGTACTTC.

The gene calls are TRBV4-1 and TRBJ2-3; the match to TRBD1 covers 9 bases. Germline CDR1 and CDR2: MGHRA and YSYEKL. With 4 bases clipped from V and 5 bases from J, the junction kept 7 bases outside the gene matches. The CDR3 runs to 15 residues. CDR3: CASSLGQGSGDTQYF. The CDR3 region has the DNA TGCGCCAGCAGCCTGGGACAGGGAAGCGGAGATACGCAGTATTTT.

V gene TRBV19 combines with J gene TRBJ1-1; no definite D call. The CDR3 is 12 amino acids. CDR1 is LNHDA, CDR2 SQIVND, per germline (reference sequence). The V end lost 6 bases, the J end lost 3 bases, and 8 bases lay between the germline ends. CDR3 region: CASSSAYTEAFF. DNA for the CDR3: TGTGCCAGTAGCTCAGCGTACACTGAAGCTTTCTTT.

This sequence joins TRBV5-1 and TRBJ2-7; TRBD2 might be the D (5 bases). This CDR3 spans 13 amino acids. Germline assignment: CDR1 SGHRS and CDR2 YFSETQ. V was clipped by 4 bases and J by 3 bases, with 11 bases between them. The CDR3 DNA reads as TGCGCCAGCAGCCCGGGGTCCGGCTACGAGCAGTACTTC. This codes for CASSPGSGYEQYF.

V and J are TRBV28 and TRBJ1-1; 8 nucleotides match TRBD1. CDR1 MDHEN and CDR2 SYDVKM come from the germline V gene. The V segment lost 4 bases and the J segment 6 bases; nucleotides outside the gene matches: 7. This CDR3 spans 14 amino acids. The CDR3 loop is CASSSGQGGAEAFF. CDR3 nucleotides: TGTGCCAGCAGTTCTGGACAGGGAGGGGCTGAAGCTTTCTTT.

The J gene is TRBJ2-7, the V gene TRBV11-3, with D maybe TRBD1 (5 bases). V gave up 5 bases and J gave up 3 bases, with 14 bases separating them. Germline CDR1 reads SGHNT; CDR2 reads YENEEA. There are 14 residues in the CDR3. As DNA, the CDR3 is TGTGCCAGCAGCGGGCAGGGCGGCCTCTACGAGCAGTACTTC. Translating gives CASSGQGGLYEQYF. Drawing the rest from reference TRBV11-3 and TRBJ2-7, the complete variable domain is EAGVVQSPRYKIIEKKQPVAFWCNPISGHNTLYWYLQNLGQGPELLIRYENEEAVDDSQLPKDRFSAERLKGVDSTLKIQPAELGDSAVYLCASSGQGGLYEQYFGPGTRLTVT.

DNA of the CDR3: TGTGCCAGCAGTTACTCGCTAGCGGGAGCCAAAAACATTCAGTACTTC. It specifies CASSYSLAGAKNIQYF. The chain has TRBV6-2 or TRBV6-3 and TRBJ2-4, with 8 bases matching TRBD2. Trimming cost V 0 bases and J 0 bases; bases outside gene matches: 1. This CDR3 has 16 amino acids. Germline V gene lookup returns CDR1 MNHEY and CDR2 SVGEGT.

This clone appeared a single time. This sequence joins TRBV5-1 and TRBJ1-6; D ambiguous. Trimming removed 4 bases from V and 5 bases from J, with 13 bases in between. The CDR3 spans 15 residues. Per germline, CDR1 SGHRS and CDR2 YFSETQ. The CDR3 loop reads CASSPGILDNSPLHF. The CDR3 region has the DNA TGCGCCAGCAGCCCAGGAATCCTTGATAATTCACCCCTCCACTTT.

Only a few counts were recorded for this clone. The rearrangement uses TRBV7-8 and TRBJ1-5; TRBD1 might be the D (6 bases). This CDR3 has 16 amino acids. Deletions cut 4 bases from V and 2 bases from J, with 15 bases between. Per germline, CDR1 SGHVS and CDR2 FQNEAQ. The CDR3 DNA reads TGTGCCAGCAGCTCCGGGGGGCGATCTGGCAATCAGCCCCAGCATTTT. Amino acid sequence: CASSSGGRSGNQPQHF.